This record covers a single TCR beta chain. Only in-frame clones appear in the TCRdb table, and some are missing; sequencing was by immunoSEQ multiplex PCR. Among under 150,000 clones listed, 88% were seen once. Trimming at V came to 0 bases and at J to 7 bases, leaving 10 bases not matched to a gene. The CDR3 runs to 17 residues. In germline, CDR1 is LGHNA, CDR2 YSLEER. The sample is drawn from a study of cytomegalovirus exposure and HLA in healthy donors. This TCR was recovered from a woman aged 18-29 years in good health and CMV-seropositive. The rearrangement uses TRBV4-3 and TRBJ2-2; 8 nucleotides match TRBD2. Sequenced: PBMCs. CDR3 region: CASSQDSGGAVNGELFF. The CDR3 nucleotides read TGCGCCAGCAGCCAAGATTCCGGGGGGGCCGTGAACGGGGAGCTGTTTTTT.